The source of this T cell receptor beta chain is a study of blood T cell repertoires in COVID-19. In the study overall: COVID-19 samples collected from the United States, Italy and Spain covered acute and convalescent phases.

The CDR3 length is 14 residues. The germline V and J ends were trimmed by 0 bases and 0 bases, with 6 bases remaining between them. Germline CDR1 and CDR2: SGHRS and YFSETQ. The data were produced by immunoSEQ multiplex PCR, yet TCRdb's version contains in-frame clones alone and is incomplete. This table has under 300,000 clones, around 82% appearing once. The source material was peripheral blood. This chain uses TRBV5-1 with TRBJ1-1, with D uncertain. The receptor comes from a woman over 75 with active or convalescent COVID-19. DNA of the CDR3: TGCGCCAGCAGCTTGGCCTCGTTGAACACTGAAGCTTTCTTT. It specifies CASSLASLNTEAFF.